These 3 T cell receptor beta chains were all obtained from the same sample, sequenced in a study of neurological immune-mediated disorders. In TCRdb, the 5' RACE reads were re-called with MiXCR into one record per CDR3 protein. This sample has fewer than 30,000 distinct CDR3 sequences, with about 21% found just once. Sequenced sample: PBMCs. The source of these receptors is a woman aged 55-69 years in good health.

In this sample, this clonotype turned up many times. This chain connects TRBV7-2 to TRBJ2-5, with 7 bases fitting TRBD2. Germline trimming cut 2 bases from V and 5 bases from J; bases unmatched to any gene: 17. Germline V gene data show CDR1 as SGHTA and CDR2 as FQGNSA. This CDR3 contains 18 residues. CDR3 DNA sequence: TGTGCCAGCAGCTTATTGCCCGCCCCCGGGGGGTACTTGGAGACCCAGTACTTC. Its translation is CASSLLPAPGGYLETQYF.

This clonotype appeared many times. The chain carries TRBV5-1 and TRBJ2-5; TRBD2 aligns across 15 bases. V lost 4 bases to trimming and J lost 13 bases; unmatched junction nucleotides: 8. This CDR3 is built from 14 residues. Germline assignment: CDR1 SGHRS and CDR2 YFSETQ. Here the CDR3 DNA reads TGCGCCAGCAGCGCGGGACTAGCGGGGGGCCTGCTGTACTTC. Translation gives CASSAGLAGGLLYF.

The V gene is TRBV24-1, the J gene TRBJ2-3; the match to TRBD1 covers 8 bases. J was trimmed by 0 bases and V by 3 bases; bases with no gene match: 7. Germline assignment: CDR1 KGHDR and CDR2 SFDVKD. There are 17 residues in the CDR3. The CDR3, as DNA: TGTGCCACCAGTGATCCTTCTGGACAGGGAAGCACAGATACGCAGTATTTT. It yields the protein CATSDPSGQGSTDTQYF.